This TCR beta chain was obtained from a study of PD-1 blockade in classical Hodgkin lymphoma. The data were produced by immunoSEQ multiplex PCR, yet TCRdb's version contains in-frame clones alone and is incomplete. The sample carries 25,000 to 35,000 clones, approximately 86% recorded once. This clone was observed a single time. Its target is unknown. Findings and limits, study-wide: Similar baseline diversity was found in complete responders and newly diagnosed patients.

Time point defined: cycle 4 day 1 (C4D1), after 6 weeks of nivolumab. All patients relapsed after autologous stem cell transplantation, and brentuximab vedotin exposure varied. CD4+ T cells were purified from thawed PBMCs by magnetic negative selection. The study recorded best responses of complete response, partial response or progressive disease. This CDR3 contains 15 residues. CDR1 WNHNN and CDR2 SYGVQD come from the germline V gene (reference sequence). V was clipped by 1 base and J by 8 bases, with 14 bases between them. Sequencing was performed on CD4+ T cells from blood, taken before the fourth cycle of nivolumab. The receptor comes from a human donor with classical Hodgkin lymphoma. The chain has TRBV10-1 and TRBJ1-4; no clear D. This CDR3 is CASSELSMYQEKLFF. The CDR3 DNA sequence: TGCGCCAGCAGTGAGTTGTCGATGTATCAGGAAAAACTGTTTTTT.